In its sample, the clone carrying this T cell receptor (beta chain) was seen many times. Its antigen remains unidentified. Each donor (without exception) was a healthy Caucasian. The sample comes from a study of identical twins. Notes on the study in general: Partly confounded zero-insertion analyses could result from invariant MAIT and iNKT cells.

V dropped 0 bases and J dropped 9; count of bases not matched to a gene: 7. Germline loops: CDR1 KGHDR, CDR2 SFDVKD. This CDR3 has 15 residues. TCRdb re-called the 5' RACE reads through MiXCR, storing one row per CDR3 protein. Among approximately 690,000 distinct CDR3 sequences listed, around 6% were seen once. J is TRBJ2-1 and V is TRBV24-1; 7 bases fit TRBD2. The receptor comes from a man younger than 35 in good health. The material sequenced was naive T cells sorted from blood. In nucleotides, the CDR3 is TGTGCCACCAGTGATTTGGTGGCGGGAGAGAGTGAGCAGTTCTTC. Residues: CATSDLVAGESEQFF.